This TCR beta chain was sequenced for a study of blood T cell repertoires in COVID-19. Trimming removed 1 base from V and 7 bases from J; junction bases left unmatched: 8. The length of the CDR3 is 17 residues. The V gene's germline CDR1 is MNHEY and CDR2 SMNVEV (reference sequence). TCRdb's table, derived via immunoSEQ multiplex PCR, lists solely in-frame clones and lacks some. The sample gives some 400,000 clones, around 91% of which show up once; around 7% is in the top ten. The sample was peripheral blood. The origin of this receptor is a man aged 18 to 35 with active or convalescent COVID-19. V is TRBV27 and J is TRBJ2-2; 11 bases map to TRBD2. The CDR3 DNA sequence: TGTGCCAGCAGTTTATTCATGGTAGCGGGAGGGGTCGGGGAGCTGTTTTTT. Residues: CASSLFMVAGGVGELFF.